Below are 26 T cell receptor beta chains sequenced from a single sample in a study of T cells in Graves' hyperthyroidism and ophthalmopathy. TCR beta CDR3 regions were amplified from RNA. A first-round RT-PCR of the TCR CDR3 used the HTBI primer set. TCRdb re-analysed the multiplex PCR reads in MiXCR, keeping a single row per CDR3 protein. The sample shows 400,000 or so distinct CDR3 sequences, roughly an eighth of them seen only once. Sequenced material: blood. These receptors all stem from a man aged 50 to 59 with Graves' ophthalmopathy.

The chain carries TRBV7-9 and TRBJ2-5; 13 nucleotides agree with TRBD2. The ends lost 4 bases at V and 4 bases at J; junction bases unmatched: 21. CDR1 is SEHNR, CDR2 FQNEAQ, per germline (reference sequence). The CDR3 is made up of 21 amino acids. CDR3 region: CASSSSPWTSGGWGKLETQYF. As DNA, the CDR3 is TGTGCCAGCAGCTCAAGCCCCTGGACTAGCGGGGGATGGGGTAAATTAGAGACCCAGTACTTC.

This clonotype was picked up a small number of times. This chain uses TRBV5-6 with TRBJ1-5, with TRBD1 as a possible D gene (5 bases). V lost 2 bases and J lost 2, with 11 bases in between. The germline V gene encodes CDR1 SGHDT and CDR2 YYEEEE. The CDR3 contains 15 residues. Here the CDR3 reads CASSFRVMGNQPQHF. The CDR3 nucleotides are TGTGCCAGCAGCTTCAGGGTGATGGGCAATCAGCCCCAGCATTTT.

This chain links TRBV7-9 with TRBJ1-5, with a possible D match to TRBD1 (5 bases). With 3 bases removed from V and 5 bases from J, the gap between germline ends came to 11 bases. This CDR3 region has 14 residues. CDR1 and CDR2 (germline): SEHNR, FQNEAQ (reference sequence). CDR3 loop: CASSFGGVHQPQHF. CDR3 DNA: TGTGCCAGCAGCTTCGGGGGGGTCCATCAGCCCCAGCATTTT.

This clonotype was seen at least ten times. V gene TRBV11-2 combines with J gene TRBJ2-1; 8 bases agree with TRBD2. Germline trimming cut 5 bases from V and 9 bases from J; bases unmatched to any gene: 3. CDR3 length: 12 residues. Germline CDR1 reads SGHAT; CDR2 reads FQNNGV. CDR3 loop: CASSRGGGEQFF. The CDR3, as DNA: TGTGCCAGCAGCCGGGGGGGTGGTGAGCAGTTCTTC. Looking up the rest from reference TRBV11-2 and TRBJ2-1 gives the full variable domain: EAGVAQSPRYKIIEKRQSVAFWCNPISGHATLYWYQQILGQGPKLLIQFQNNGVVDDSQLPKDRFSAERLKGVDSTLKIQPAKLEDSAVYLCASSRGGGEQFFGPGTRLTVL.

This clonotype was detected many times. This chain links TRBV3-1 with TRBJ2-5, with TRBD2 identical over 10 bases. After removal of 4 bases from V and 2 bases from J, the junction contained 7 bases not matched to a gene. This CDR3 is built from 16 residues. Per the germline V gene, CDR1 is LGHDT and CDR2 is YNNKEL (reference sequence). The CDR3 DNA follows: TGTGCCAGCAGCCGCTTGATAGCGGGAGGACAAGAGACCCAGTACTTC. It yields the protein CASSRLIAGGQETQYF.

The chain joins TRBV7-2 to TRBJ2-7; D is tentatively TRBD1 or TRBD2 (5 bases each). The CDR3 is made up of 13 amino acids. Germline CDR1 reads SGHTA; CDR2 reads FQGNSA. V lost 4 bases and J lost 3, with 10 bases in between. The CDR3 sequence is CASSSRDGYEQYF. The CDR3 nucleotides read TGTGCCAGCAGCTCCCGGGACGGCTACGAGCAGTACTTC.

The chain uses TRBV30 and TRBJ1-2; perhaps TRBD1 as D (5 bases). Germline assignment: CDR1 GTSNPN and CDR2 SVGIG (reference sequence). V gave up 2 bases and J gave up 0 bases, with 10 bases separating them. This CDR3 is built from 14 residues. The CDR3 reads CAWSYPTANYGYTF. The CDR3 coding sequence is TGTGCCTGGAGTTACCCGACAGCTAACTATGGCTACACCTTC.

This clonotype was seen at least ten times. CDR3 bases: TGTGCCAGCAGCGTAACAGTGGGCAATGAGCAGTTCTTC. Its protein product is CASSVTVGNEQFF. The chain has TRBV9 and TRBJ2-1; D remains ambiguous. V was shortened by 1 base and J by 6 bases, with 8 bases between the two germline ends. Germline CDR1 is SGDLS and CDR2 is YYNGEE. This CDR3 contains 13 residues.

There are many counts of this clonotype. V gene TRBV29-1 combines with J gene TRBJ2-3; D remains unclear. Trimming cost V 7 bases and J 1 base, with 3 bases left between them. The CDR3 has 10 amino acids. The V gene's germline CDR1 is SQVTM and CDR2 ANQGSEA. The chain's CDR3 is CSDRTDTQYF. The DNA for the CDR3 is TGCAGCGACCGCACAGATACGCAGTATTTT.

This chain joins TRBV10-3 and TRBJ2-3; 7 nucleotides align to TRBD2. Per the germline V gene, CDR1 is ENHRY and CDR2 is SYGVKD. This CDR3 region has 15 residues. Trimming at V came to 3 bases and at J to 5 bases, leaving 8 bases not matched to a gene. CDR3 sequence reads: CAISEGRELKDTQYF. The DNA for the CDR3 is TGTGCCATCAGTGAAGGGCGGGAGCTAAAAGATACGCAGTATTTT.

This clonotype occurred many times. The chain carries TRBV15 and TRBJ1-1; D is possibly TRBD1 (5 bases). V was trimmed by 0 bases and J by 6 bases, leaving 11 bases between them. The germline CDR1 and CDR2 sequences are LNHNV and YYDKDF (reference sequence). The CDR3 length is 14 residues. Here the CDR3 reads CATSRDGAASEAFF. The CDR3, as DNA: TGTGCCACCAGCAGAGATGGGGCAGCGTCTGAAGCTTTCTTT.

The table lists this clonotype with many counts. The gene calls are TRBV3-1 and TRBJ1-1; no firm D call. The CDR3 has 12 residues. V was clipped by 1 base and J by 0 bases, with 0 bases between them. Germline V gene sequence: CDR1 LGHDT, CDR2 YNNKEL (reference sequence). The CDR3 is CASSQVNTEAFF. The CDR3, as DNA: TGTGCCAGCAGCCAAGTGAACACTGAAGCTTTCTTT.

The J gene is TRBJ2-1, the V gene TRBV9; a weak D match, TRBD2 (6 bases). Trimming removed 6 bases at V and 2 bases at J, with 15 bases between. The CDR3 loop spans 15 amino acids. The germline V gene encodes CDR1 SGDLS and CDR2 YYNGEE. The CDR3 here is CASNRDSSAYNEQFF. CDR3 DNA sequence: TGTGCCAGCAACCGGGACTCCTCGGCCTACAATGAGCAGTTCTTC.

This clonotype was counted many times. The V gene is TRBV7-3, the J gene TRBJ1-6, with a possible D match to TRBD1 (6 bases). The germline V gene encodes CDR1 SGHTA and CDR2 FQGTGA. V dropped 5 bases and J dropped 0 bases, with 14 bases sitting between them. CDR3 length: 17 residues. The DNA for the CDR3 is TGTGCCAGCAGCCCCGGACAGAGGAGCTCCTATAATTCACCCCTCCACTTT. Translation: CASSPGQRSSYNSPLHF. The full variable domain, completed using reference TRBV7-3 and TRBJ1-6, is GAGVSQTPSNKVTEKGKYVELRCDPISGHTALYWYRQSLGQGPEFLIYFQGTGAADDSGLPNDRFFAVRPEGSVSTLKIQRTERGDSAVYLCASSPGQRSSYNSPLHFGNGTRLTVT.

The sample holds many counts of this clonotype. The CDR3 sequence is CATSDQSGPRGNEQFF. DNA of the CDR3: TGTGCCACCAGTGATCAATCGGGACCCCGAGGCAATGAGCAGTTCTTC. The V gene is TRBV24-1, the J gene TRBJ2-1; either TRBD1 or TRBD2 may supply D (5 bases each). Trimming shortened V by 3 bases and J by 6 bases, and 17 bases separated the two germline ends. The length of the CDR3 is 16 residues. Germline lookup yields CDR1 KGHDR and CDR2 SFDVKD.

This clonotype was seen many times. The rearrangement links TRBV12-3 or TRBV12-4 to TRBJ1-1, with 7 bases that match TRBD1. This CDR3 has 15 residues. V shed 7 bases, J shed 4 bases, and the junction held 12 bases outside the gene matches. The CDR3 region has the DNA TGTGCCAGCACCTCCCAGGGGGGTCCGACCACTGAAGCTTTCTTT. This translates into CASTSQGGPTTEAFF.

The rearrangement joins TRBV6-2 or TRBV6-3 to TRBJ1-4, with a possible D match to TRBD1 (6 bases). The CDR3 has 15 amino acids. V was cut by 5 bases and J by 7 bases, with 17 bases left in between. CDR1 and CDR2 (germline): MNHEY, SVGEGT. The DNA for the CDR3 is TGTGCCAGCAGTCTACGACAGGCGGGGTTTGAAAAACTGTTTTTT. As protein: CASSLRQAGFEKLFF.

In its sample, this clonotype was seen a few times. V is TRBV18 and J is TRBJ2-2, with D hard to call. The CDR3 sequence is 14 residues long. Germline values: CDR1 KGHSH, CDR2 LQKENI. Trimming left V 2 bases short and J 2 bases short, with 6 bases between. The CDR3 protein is CASSPFRNTGELFF. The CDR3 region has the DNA TGTGCCAGCTCACCATTCAGAAACACCGGGGAGCTGTTTTTT.

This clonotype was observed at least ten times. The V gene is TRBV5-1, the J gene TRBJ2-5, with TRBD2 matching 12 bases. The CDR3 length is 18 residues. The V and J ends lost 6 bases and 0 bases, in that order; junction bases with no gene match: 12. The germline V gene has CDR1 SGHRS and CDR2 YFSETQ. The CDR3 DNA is TGCGCCAGCATCCGGACGTCTAGCGGGAGGGAGTACCAAGAGACCCAGTACTTC. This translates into CASIRTSSGREYQETQYF.

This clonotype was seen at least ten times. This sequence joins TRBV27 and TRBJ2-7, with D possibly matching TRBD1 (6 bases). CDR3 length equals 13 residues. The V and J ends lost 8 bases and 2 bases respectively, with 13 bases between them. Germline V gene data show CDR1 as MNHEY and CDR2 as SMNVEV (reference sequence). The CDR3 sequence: CASQRTATYEQYF. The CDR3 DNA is TGTGCCAGCCAGAGGACAGCCACCTACGAGCAGTACTTC.

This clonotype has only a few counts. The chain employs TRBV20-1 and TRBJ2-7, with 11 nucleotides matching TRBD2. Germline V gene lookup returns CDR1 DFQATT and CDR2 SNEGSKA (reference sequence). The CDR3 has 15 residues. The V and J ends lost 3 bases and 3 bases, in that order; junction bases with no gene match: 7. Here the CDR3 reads CSASSASGRYYEQYF. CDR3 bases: TGCAGTGCTAGCTCCGCTAGCGGGAGGTACTACGAGCAGTACTTC.

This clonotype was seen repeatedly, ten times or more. CDR3 region: CASRATGGSTEAFF. The CDR3 nucleotides are TGTGCCAGCAGGGCTACAGGGGGAAGTACTGAAGCTTTCTTT. V gene TRBV6-1 combines with J gene TRBJ1-1; 8 bases align to TRBD1. Per germline, CDR1 MNHNS and CDR2 SASEGT. CDR3 length equals 14 residues. Losses at the gene ends were 6 bases for V and 5 bases for J; bases not matched to a gene: 8.

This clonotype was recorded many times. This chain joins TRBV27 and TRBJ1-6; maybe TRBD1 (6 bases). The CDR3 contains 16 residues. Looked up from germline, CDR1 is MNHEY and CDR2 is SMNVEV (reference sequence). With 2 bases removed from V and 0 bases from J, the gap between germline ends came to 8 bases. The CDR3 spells CASSLGGASYNSPLHF. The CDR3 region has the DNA TGTGCCAGCAGTTTAGGGGGGGCCTCCTATAATTCACCCCTCCACTTT.

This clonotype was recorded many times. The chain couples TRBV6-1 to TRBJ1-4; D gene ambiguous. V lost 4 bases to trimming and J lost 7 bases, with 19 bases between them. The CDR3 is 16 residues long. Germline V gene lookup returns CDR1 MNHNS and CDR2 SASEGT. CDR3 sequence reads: CASSGNSYVQSEKLFF. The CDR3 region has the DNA TGTGCCAGCAGTGGGAACTCCTATGTCCAGAGTGAAAAACTGTTTTTT.

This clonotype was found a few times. CDR3 region: CSATQGAGGVNTEAFF. CDR3 DNA sequence: TGCAGTGCTACTCAGGGGGCGGGGGGAGTGAACACTGAAGCTTTCTTT. V usage is TRBV20-1 and J usage is TRBJ1-1; 8 bases fit TRBD1. Germline V gene sequence: CDR1 DFQATT, CDR2 SNEGSKA (reference sequence). The CDR3 loop spans 16 amino acids. J gave up 0 bases and V 4 bases, and 10 bases lay outside the gene matches.

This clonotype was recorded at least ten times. The CDR3 sequence: CASTLPGLPQETQYF. DNA for the CDR3: TGTGCCAGCACTCTTCCGGGACTACCCCAAGAGACCCAGTACTTC. This chain joins TRBV12-3 or TRBV12-4 and TRBJ2-5, with 7 bases fitting TRBD2. The V and J ends lost 7 bases and 1 base, in that order; junction bases with no gene match: 9. The CDR3 length is 15 residues.